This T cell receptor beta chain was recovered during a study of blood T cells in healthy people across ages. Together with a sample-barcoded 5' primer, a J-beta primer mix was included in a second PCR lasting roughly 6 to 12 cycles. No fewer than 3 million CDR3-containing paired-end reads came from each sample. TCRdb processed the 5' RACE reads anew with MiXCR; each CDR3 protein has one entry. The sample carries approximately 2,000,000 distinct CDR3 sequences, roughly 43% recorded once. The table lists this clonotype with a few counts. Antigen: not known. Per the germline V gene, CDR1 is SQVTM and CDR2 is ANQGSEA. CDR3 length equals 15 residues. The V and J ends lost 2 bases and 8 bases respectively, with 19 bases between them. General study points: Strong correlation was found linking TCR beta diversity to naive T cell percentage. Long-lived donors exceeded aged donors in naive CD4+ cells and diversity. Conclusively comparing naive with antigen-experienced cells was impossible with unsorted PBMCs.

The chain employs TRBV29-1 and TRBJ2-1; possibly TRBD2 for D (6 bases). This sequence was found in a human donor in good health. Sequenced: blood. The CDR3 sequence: CSVERQGWREDEQFF. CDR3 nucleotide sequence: TGCAGCGTTGAACGCCAAGGGTGGAGGGAGGATGAGCAGTTCTTC.